A single sample gave rise to the 10 T cell receptor beta chains below, sequenced in a study of blood T cell repertoires in COVID-19. The assay was immunoSEQ multiplex PCR, and TCRdb's table has in-frame clones only and misses some. The sample has 200,000 to 250,000 clones, roughly four fifths seen once; the top ten hold 4.8%. Material for sequencing was PBMCs or T cells enriched from blood (not recorded which). These receptors originate from a woman aged 45-65 years who had been exposed to COVID-19.

J is TRBJ2-2 and V is TRBV27, with 9 bases fitting TRBD1. Trimming removed 4 bases from V and 6 bases from J; junction bases left unmatched: 3. The CDR3 runs 14 residues. Germline loops: CDR1 MNHEY, CDR2 SMNVEV (reference sequence). CDR3 in DNA: TGTGCCAGCAGTTGGACAGGGGTCCCCGGGGAGCTGTTTTTT. Its translation: CASSWTGVPGELFF.

The chain is built from TRBV9 and TRBJ1-1; no clear D gene. Germline loops: CDR1 SGDLS, CDR2 YYNGEE. The germline V and J ends were trimmed by 3 bases and 4 bases, with 16 bases remaining between them. The CDR3 is 15 amino acids. The CDR3 loop reads CASSAATRLGTEAFF. CDR3 nucleotides: TGTGCCAGCAGCGCCGCCACAAGGCTAGGCACTGAAGCTTTCTTT. Variable domain in full (rest from reference TRBV9 and TRBJ1-1): DSGVTQTPKHLITATGQRVTLRCSPRSGDLSVYWYQQSLDQGLQFLIQYYNGEERAKGNILERFSAQQFPDLHSELNLSSLELGDSALYFCASSAATRLGTEAFFGQGTRLTVV.

This clone was seen a few times. The chain carries TRBV30 and TRBJ2-5; tentative D call: TRBD2 (6 bases). The CDR3 covers 13 residues. The germline V gene has CDR1 GTSNPN and CDR2 SVGIG (reference sequence). V lost 0 bases and J lost 7, with 12 bases in between. CDR3 DNA sequence: TGTGCCTGGAGTGTATACGGGGGTGGGACCCAGTACTTC. Protein: CAWSVYGGGTQYF.

The chain combines TRBV7-8 with TRBJ1-1, with 9 positions matching TRBD1. Germline assignment: CDR1 SGHVS and CDR2 FQNEAQ. The ends lost 4 bases at V and 5 bases at J; junction bases unmatched: 8. The CDR3 spans 15 residues. CDR3 region: CASSSGTGTGTEAFF. CDR3 DNA sequence: TGTGCCAGCAGCTCCGGGACAGGGACGGGAACTGAAGCTTTCTTT.

Here the CDR3 reads CAIAGPSGLNEQFF. In DNA form, the CDR3 reads TGTGCCATCGCGGGGCCATCCGGGCTAAATGAGCAGTTCTTC. The J gene is TRBJ2-1, the V gene TRBV10-3, with D possibly matching TRBD2 (6 bases). This CDR3 contains 14 residues. CDR1 is ENHRY, CDR2 SYGVKD, per germline. The V gene lost 8 bases and the J gene lost 7 bases, with 18 bases spanning the gap.

The chain recombines TRBV6-5 with TRBJ1-2, with D possibly being TRBD1 (5 bases). V was clipped by 6 bases and J by 4 bases, with 18 bases between them. Germline lookup yields CDR1 MNHEY and CDR2 SVGAGI. The CDR3 runs 15 residues. The CDR3 protein is CASSESPGGGYGYTF. CDR3 DNA: TGTGCCAGCAGCGAGTCCCCCGGGGGGGGCTATGGCTACACCTTC.

The chain recombines TRBV3-1 (or the pseudogene TRBV3-2) with TRBJ1-4; possible D gene TRBD1, 5 bases. Germline CDR1 LGHDT, CDR2 YNNKEL (reference sequence). The V and J ends lost 0 bases and 7 bases respectively, with 15 bases between them. The CDR3 contains 16 residues. CDR3 in amino acids: CASSQDRSRGGEKLFF. The DNA of the CDR3 is TGTGCCAGCAGCCAAGATCGGTCGCGGGGCGGTGAAAAACTGTTTTTT.

The gene calls are TRBV9 and TRBJ1-2; weak D call: TRBD1 (5 bases). The CDR3 runs to 15 residues. V lost 2 bases, J lost 0 bases, and 11 bases lay in between. Germline CDR1 SGDLS, CDR2 YYNGEE. The CDR3 nucleotides read TGTGCCAGCAGCGTTGGAGGGACGGCTAACTATGGCTACACCTTC. Translating gives CASSVGGTANYGYTF.

The rearrangement links TRBV5-4 to TRBJ2-7, with 7 bases aligning to TRBD1. The J segment lost 2 bases and the V segment lost 0 bases, leaving 8 bases of the junction unmatched. The length of the CDR3 is 16 residues. Germline-derived CDR1 and CDR2 are SGHNT and YYREEE (reference sequence). CDR3 in amino acids: CASSLGAGTATYEQYF. The CDR3 DNA sequence: TGTGCCAGCAGCTTGGGGGCTGGGACAGCGACCTACGAGCAGTACTTC.

This chain uses TRBV7-7 with TRBJ2-7; D unresolved. The CDR3 covers 12 residues. Trimming stripped 3 bases from V and 3 bases from J, with 6 bases between. Germline lookup yields CDR1 SSHAT and CDR2 FNYEAQ (reference sequence). The CDR3 region is CASSFQIYEQYF. As DNA, the CDR3 is TGTGCCAGCAGCTTCCAGATCTACGAGCAGTACTTC. Together with reference TRBV7-7 and TRBJ2-7, the CDR3 gives the full variable domain: GAGVSQSPRYKVTKRGQDVTLRCDPISSHATLYWYQQALGQGPEFLTYFNYEAQPDKSGLPSDRFSAERPEGSISTLTIQRTEQRDSAMYRCASSFQIYEQYFGPGTRLTVT.